The 6 T cell receptor beta chains presented below share a single source sample, sequenced in a study of CD4 T cells in relation to SARS-CoV-2 and coronaviruses. Before the COVID-19 pandemic, during about 2010-2018, CD4+ T cells were taken from unexposed donors. The cells were cultured for over eight days before CD4+ T cells were isolated. Sequencing was performed with immunoSEQ multiplex PCR; in TCRdb, only in-frame clones are kept and a portion is missing. This sample has over 15,000 clones, with around four fifths found just once. No antigen is known for these receptors. Input material: CD4+ T cells from PBMCs, cultured in vitro. The receptors originated from a human donor in good health.

The sample holds one count of this clone. The chain combines TRBV24-1 with TRBJ2-3, with D possibly TRBD1 on 7 matching bases. Trimming left V 3 bases short and J 5 bases short, with 17 bases between. The CDR3 extends over 16 amino acids. CDR1 and CDR2 from the germline V gene are KGHDR and SFDVKD. CDR3 DNA: TGTGCCACCAGTGATCCAGGTCCAGGGGGGAGAGATACGCAGTATTTT. This encodes CATSDPGPGGRDTQYF.

This clone occurred once. V usage is TRBV24-1 and J usage is TRBJ2-7; no reliable D call. This CDR3 comprises 13 residues. V lost 3 bases and J 6 bases, leaving 11 bases between the germline ends. Germline V gene lookup returns CDR1 KGHDR and CDR2 SFDVKD. Written as DNA, the CDR3 is TGTGCCACCAGTGATCCAAGGGCCAGCGAGCAGTACTTC. Its protein product is CATSDPRASEQYF.

The CDR3 region is CASSSRSGGDTEAFF. In DNA form, the CDR3 reads TGTGCCAGCAGCTCTCGGTCCGGAGGGGACACTGAAGCTTTCTTT. The chain joins TRBV2 to TRBJ1-1; TRBD1 is a possible D gene (5 bases). The CDR3 is 15 residues long. The V end lost 6 bases, the J end lost 3 bases, and 17 bases lay between the germline ends. Per the germline V gene, CDR1 is SNHLY and CDR2 is FYNNEI.

The chain recombines TRBV20-1 with TRBJ1-6; D possibly corresponds to TRBD1 (5 bases). This CDR3 has 16 residues. The V end lost 3 bases, the J end lost 0 bases, and 12 bases lay between the germline ends. The germline gives CDR1 DFQATT, CDR2 SNEGSKA (reference sequence). CDR3 protein: CSASRGGSSYNSPLHF. CDR3 nucleotide sequence: TGCAGTGCTAGTCGCGGGGGAAGCTCCTATAATTCACCCCTCCACTTT.

This chain uses TRBV27 with TRBJ1-1; D might be TRBD1 (5 bases). Germline CDR1 reads MNHEY; CDR2 reads SMNVEV (reference sequence). The CDR3 is made up of 12 amino acids. V was cut by 11 bases and J by 0 bases, with 10 bases left in between. The CDR3 loop reads CAAGTVNTEAFF. The CDR3 DNA reads as TGTGCCGCCGGGACGGTGAACACTGAAGCTTTCTTT.

The chain carries TRBV4-1 and TRBJ2-5; 7 nucleotides match TRBD1. V lost 4 bases, J lost 2 bases, and 1 base stayed unmatched. Germline values: CDR1 MGHRA, CDR2 YSYEKL. CDR3 size: 13 residues. For the CDR3, the DNA is TGCGCCAGCAGCCCGGGACAGCAAGAGACCCAGTACTTC. This sequence encodes CASSPGQQETQYF.